These 2 T cell receptor beta chains originate from one sample sequenced in a study of blood T cell repertoires in COVID-19. The table came from immunoSEQ multiplex PCR; TCRdb's copy has only in-frame clones and leaves some out. In the table there are roughly 180,000 clones, roughly 88% of which are singletons. The sample consisted of peripheral blood. Receptor source: a woman in her 30s with acute or convalescent COVID-19.

J is TRBJ2-5 and V is TRBV19; TRBD2 aligns across 8 bases. V lost 6 bases to trimming and J lost 2 bases; unmatched junction nucleotides: 8. Germline V gene lookup returns CDR1 LNHDA and CDR2 SQIVND (reference sequence). The CDR3 consists of 15 residues. Here the CDR3 reads CASSPGLVGQETQYF. CDR3 nucleotide sequence: TGTGCCAGTAGCCCGGGACTAGTTGGGCAAGAGACCCAGTACTTC.

The V and J genes are TRBV3-1 (or the pseudogene TRBV3-2) and TRBJ2-1, with 9 bases lining up with TRBD1. This CDR3 is 13 amino acids long. The junction had 5 bases not matched to a gene; V was cut back by 6 bases and J by 8 bases. The germline gives CDR1 LGHDT, CDR2 YNNKEL (reference sequence). In nucleotides, the CDR3 is TGTGCCAGCAGTTACAGGGGGCGGGATGAGCAGTTCTTC. Protein: CASSYRGRDEQFF.